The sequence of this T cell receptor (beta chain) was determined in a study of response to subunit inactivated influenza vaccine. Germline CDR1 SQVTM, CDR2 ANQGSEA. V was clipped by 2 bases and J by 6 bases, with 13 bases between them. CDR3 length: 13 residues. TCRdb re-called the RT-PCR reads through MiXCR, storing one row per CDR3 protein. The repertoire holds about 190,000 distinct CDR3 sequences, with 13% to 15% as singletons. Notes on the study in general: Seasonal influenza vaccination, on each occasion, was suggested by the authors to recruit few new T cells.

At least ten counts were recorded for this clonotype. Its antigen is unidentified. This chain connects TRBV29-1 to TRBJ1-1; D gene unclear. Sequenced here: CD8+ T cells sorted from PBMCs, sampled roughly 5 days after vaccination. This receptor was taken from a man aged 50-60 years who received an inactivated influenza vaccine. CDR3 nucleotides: TGCAGCGTTGAACCAATGGATTTGGCTGAAGCTTTCTTT. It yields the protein CSVEPMDLAEAFF.